This T cell receptor beta chain originates from a study of T cell changes during pregnancy in multiple sclerosis. Trimming cost V 7 bases and J 7 bases, with 17 bases left between them. Germline values: CDR1 ENHRY, CDR2 SYGVKD. This CDR3 has 14 amino acids. TCRdb's copy holds only in-frame clones and misses some; the assay was immunoSEQ multiplex PCR. Among around 80,000 clones listed, nearly 95% were seen once. This TCR came from a female donor with multiple sclerosis, enrolled in a pregnancy study. Sequenced material: peripheral blood, taken in the second trimester of pregnancy. This chain connects TRBV10-3 to TRBJ1-3, with a possible D match to TRBD1 (5 bases). CDR3 residues: CAITQDTGSNTIYF. Here the CDR3 DNA reads TGTGCCATCACACAAGATACAGGATCTAACACCATATATTTT.